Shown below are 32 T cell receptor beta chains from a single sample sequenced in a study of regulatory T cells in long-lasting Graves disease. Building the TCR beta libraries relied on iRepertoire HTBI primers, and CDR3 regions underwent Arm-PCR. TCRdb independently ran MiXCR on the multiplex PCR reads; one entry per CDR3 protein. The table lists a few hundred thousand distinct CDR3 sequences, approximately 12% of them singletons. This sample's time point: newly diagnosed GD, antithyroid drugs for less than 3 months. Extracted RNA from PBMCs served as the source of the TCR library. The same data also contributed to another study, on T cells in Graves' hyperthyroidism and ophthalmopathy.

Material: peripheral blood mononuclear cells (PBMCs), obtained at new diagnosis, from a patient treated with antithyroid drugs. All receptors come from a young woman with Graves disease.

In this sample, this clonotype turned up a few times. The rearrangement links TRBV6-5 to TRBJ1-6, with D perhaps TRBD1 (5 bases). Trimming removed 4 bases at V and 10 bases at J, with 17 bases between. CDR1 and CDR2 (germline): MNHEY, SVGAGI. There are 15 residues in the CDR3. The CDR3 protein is CASSSLQGSESPLHF. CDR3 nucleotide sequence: TGTGCCAGCAGTTCGCTTCAGGGTAGTGAATCACCCCTCCACTTT.

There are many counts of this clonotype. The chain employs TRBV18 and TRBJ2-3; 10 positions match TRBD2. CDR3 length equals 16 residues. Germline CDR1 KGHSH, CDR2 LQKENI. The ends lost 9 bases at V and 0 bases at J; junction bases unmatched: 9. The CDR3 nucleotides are TGTGCCAGTGAACGACTAGCGGGTACTAGCACAGATACGCAGTATTTT. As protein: CASERLAGTSTDTQYF.

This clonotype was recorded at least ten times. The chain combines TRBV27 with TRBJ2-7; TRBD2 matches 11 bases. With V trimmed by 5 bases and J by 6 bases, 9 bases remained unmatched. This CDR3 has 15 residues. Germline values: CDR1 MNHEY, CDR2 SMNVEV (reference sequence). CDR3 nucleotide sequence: TGTGCCAGCAGTCCCTTACTAGCGGGAGCGGCCGAGCAGTACTTC. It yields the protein CASSPLLAGAAEQYF.

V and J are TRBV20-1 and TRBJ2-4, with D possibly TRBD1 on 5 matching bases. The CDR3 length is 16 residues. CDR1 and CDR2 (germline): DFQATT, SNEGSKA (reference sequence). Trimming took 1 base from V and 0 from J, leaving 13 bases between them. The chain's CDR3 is CSARVTGQLAKNIQYF. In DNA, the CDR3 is TGCAGTGCTAGAGTTACAGGACAATTAGCCAAAAACATTCAGTACTTC.

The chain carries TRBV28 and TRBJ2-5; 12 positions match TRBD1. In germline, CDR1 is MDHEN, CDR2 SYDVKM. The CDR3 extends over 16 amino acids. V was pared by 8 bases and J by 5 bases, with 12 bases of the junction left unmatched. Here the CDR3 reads CASSRGTGGLLETQYF. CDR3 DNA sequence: TGTGCCAGCTCACGAGGGACAGGGGGCCTTCTTGAGACCCAGTACTTC.

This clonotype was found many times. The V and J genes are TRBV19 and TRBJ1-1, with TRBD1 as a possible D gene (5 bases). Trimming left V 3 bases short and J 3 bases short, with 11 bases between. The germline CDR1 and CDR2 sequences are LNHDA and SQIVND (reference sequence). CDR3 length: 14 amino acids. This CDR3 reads CASSISSGYTEAFF. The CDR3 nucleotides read TGTGCCAGTAGTATTTCTTCAGGGTACACTGAAGCTTTCTTT.

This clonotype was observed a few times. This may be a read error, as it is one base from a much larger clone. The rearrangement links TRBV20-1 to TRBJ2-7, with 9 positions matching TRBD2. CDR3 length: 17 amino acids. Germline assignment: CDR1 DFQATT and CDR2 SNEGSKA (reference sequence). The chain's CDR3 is CSARNRDLAGLTYERYF. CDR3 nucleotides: TGCAGTGCTAGAAATCGGGACCTAGCGGGGCTTACCTACGAGCGGTACTTC.

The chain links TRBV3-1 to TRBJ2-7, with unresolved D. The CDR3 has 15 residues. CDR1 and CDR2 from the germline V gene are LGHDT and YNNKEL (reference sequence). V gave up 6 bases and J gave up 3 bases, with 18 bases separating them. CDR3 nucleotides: TGTGCCAGCAGTCTACCCTCAACTAACAACTACGAGCAGTACGTC. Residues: CASSLPSTNNYEQYV.

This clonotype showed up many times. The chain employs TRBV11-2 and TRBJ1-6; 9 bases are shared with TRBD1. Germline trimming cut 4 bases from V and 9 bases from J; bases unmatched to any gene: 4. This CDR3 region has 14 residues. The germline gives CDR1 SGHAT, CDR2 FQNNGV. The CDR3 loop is CASSSGQGGSPLHF. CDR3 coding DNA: TGTGCCAGCAGCTCGGGACAGGGTGGTTCACCCCTCCACTTT.

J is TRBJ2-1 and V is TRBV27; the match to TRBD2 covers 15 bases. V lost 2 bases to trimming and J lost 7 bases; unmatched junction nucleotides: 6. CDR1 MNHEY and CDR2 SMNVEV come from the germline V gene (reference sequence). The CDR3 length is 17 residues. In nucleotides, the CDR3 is TGTGCCAGCAGTTTAAGTCTCGGACTAGCGGGGGGGAATGAGCAGTTCTTC. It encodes CASSLSLGLAGGNEQFF.

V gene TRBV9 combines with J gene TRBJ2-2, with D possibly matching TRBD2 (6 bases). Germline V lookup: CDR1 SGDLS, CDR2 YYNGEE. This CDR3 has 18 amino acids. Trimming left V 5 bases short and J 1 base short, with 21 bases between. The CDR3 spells CASSVKIRTGENTGELFF. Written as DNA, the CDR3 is TGTGCCAGCAGTGTCAAGATCCGCACGGGGGAGAACACCGGGGAGCTGTTTTTT.

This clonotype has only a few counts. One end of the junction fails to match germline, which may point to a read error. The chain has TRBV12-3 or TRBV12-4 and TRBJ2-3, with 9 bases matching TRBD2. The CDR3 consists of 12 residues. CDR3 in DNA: TGTGCCAGCAGTACCACGCGGGGGGGCGGGGAATTC. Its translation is CASSTTRGGGEF.

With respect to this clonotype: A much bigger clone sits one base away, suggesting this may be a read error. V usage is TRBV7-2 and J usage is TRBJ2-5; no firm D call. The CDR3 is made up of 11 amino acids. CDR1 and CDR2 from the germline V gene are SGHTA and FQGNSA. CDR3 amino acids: CAGSLYETQYF. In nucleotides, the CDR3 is TGTGCCGGCAGCTTATATGAGACCCAGTACTTC.

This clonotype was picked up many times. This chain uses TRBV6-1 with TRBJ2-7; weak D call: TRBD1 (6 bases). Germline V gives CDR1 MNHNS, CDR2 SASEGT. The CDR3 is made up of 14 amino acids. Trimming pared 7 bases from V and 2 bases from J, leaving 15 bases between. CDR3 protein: CASIGFGGPYEQYF. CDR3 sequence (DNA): TGTGCCAGCATCGGGTTTGGGGGCCCCTACGAGCAGTACTTC.

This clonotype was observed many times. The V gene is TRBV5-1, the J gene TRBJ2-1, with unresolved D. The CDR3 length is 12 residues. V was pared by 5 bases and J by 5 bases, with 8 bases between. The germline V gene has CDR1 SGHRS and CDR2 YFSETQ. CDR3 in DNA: TGCGCCAGCAGGAACCTAAACAATGAGCAGTTCTTC. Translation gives CASRNLNNEQFF.

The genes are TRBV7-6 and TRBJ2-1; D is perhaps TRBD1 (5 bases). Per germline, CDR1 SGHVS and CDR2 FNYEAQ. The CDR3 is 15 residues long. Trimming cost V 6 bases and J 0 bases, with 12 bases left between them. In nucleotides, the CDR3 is TGTGCCAGCAGTCCCGACAGCTTCTCCTACAATGAGCAGTTCTTC. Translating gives CASSPDSFSYNEQFF.

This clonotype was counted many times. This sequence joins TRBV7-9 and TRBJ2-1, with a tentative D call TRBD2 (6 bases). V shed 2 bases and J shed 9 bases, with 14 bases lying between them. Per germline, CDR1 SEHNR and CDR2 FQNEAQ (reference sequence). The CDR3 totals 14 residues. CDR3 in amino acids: CASSLLDLRGEQFF. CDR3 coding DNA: TGTGCCAGCAGCTTACTTGATTTGCGGGGTGAGCAGTTCTTC.

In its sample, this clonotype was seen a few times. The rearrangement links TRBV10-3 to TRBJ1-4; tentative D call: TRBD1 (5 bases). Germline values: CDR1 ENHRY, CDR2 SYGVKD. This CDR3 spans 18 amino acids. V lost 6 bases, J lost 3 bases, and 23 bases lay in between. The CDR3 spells CAISAYRTVRTPNEKLFF. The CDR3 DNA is TGTGCCATCAGCGCCTACAGGACCGTCCGCACGCCTAATGAAAAACTGTTTTTT.

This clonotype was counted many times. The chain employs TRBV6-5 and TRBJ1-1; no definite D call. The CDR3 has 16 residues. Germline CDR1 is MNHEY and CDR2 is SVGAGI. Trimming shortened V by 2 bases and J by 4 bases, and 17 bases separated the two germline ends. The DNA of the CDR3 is TGTGCCAGCAGTTACGGAGAGCAGGAGTGGAGCACTGAAGCTTTCTTT. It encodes CASSYGEQEWSTEAFF.

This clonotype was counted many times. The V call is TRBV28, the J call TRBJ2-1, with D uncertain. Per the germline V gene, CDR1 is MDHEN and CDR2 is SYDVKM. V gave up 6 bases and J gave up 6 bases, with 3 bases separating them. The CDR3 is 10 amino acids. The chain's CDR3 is CASSLNEQFF. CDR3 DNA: TGTGCCAGCAGCCTCAATGAGCAGTTCTTC.

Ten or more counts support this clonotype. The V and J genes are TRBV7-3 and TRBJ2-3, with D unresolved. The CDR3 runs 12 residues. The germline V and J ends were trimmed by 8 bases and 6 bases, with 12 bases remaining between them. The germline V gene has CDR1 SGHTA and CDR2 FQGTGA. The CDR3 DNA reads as TGTGCCAGCGGCGCCCTAGGGGATACGCAGTATTTT. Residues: CASGALGDTQYF.

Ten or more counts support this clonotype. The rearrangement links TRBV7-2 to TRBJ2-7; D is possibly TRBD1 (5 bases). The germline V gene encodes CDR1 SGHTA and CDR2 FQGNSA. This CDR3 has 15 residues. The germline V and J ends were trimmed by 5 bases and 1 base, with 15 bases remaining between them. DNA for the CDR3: TGTGCCAGCAGCACAGGACCCACGAAGTCCTACGAGCAGTACTTC. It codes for CASSTGPTKSYEQYF.

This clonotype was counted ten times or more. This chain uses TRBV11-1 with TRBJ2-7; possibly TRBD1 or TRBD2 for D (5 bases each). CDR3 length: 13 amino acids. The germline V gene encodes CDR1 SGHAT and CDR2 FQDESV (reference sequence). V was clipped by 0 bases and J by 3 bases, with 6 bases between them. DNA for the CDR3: TGTGCCAGCAGCTTAGCGGGGGACTACGAGCAGTACGTC. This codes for CASSLAGDYEQYV.

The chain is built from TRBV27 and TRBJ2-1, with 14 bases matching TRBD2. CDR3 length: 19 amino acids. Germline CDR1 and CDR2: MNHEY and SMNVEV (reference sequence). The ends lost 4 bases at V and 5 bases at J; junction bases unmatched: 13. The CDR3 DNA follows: TGTGCCAGCAGTTCCCGACTAGCGGGGGGGCTTTGGGGAGACAATGAGCAGTTCTTC. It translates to CASSSRLAGGLWGDNEQFF.

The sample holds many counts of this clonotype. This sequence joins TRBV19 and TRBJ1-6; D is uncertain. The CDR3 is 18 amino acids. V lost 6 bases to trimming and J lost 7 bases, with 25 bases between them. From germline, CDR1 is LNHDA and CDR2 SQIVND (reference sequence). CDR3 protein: CASSPTVDRRTENSPLHF. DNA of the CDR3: TGTGCCAGTAGCCCCACCGTCGACCGACGGACCGAGAATTCACCCCTCCACTTT.

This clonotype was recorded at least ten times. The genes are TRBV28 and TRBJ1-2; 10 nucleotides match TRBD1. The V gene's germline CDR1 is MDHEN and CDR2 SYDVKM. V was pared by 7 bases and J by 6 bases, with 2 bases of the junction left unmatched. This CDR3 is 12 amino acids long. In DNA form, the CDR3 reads TGTGCCAGCACCGGGACAGGGGATGGCTACACCTTC. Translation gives CASTGTGDGYTF.

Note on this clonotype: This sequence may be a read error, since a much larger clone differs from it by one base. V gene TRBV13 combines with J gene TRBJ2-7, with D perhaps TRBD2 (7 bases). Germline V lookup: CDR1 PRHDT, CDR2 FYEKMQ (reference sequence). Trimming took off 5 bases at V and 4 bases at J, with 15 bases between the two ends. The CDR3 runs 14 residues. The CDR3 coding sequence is TGTGCCAGCAGCCAGCGGGACACCGCTTACGAGCAGTACTTC. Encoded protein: CASSQRDTAYEQYF.

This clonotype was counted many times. CDR3 loop: CSARVIAETQYF. Written as DNA, the CDR3 is TGCAGTGCTAGAGTGATAGCAGAGACCCAGTACTTC. The V gene is TRBV20-1, the J gene TRBJ2-5, with unresolved D. Per the germline V gene, CDR1 is DFQATT and CDR2 is SNEGSKA (reference sequence). CDR3 length equals 12 residues. The V end lost 1 base, the J end lost 4 bases, and 7 bases lay between the germline ends.

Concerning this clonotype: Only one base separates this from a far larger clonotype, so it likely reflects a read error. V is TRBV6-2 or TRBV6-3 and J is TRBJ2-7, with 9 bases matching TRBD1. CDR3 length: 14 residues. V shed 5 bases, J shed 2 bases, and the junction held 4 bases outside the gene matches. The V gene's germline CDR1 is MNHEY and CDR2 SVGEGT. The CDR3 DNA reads TGTGCCAGCAGTGAAAACAGGGGGCCCTACGAGCAGTACTTC. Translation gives CASSENRGPYEQYF.

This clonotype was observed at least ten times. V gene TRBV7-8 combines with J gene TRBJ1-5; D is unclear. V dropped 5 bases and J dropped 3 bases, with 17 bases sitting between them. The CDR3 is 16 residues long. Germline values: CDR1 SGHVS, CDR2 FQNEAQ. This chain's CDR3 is CASSARHRGINQPQHF. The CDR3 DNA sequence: TGTGCCAGCAGCGCAAGACATCGTGGCATCAATCAGCCCCAGCATTTT.

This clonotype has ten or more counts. Here the CDR3 reads CSVESYSGANVLTF. The CDR3 DNA reads TGCAGCGTTGAATCATACTCTGGGGCCAACGTCCTGACTTTC. The J gene is TRBJ2-6, the V gene TRBV29-1; the D is unclear. Between the trimmed V and J ends, which lost 2 bases and 0 bases, there was a span of 5 bases. Per the germline V gene, CDR1 is SQVTM and CDR2 is ANQGSEA. This CDR3 has 14 residues.

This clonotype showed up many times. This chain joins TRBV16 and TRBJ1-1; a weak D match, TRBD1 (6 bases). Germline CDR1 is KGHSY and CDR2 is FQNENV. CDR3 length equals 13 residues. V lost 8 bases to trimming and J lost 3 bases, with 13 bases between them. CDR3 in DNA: TGTGCCAGCGCCAGAGGGGGGGACACTGAAGCTTTCTTT. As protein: CASARGGDTEAFF.